The present T cell receptor beta chain was sequenced within a study of blood T cells in healthy people across ages (dated by TCRdb to the mid-2010s). A note on the overall study: In model experiments, template switching captured roughly one uniquely barcoded TCR beta cDNA molecule for every two T cells. Using the same blood draw, the study looked at two additional independent replicas of 1 million unique cDNA reads for two donors, one aged 18 to 30 and the other aged 80 or older. The donors were divided into four age groups: young (average roughly 15 years), middle-aged (approximately 41), aged (about 60) and long-lived (around 80). To track age-related changes in TCR beta repertoire diversity, the study relied on deep sequencing normalized with unique cDNA molecular identifiers. To avoid experimental bias, donors of different ages were distributed randomly across sequencing lanes. Paper-wide results and their limitations: Observed TCR beta diversity per million T cells fell roughly linearly with age, and a significant reduction was already apparent by age about 36. Bulk unsorted PBMC profiling prevented conclusive comparison of naive and antigen-experienced compartments. Estimates of total diversity based on one million sequenced T cells were regarded as lower bounds and as underestimates. The CMV infection status of donors was not known, potentially confounding age-related changes in expanded clonotypes. Compared with the aged group, the long-lived group had more naive CD4+ T cells, fewer expanded clones and increased TCR diversity, a pattern suggesting age selection. Observed TCR beta diversity correlated strongly with the percentage of naive T cells measured by flow cytometry.

Library preparation employed 5' RACE. Sequencing used an Illumina HiSeq 2500. A second PCR of about 7 to 12 cycles was run with a J-beta primer mix and a sample-barcoded 5' primer. A template-switch 5' adaptor carrying 12 random nucleotides introduced a unique molecular identifier onto each TCR beta cDNA molecule. At least 3 million CDR3-containing paired-end reads were obtained from each sample. The Mint cDNA synthesis kit, primed by a TRBC-specific oligonucleotide, was used to synthesize first-strand cDNA from all RNA. After uracil-DNA glycosylase treatment, a first 18-cycle PCR used universal primers M1SS and BC2_uni_R on all cDNA. As for the original processing: Each sample was normalized by randomly selecting 1 million high-quality reads, each carrying a distinct molecular identifier. Reads with shared molecular identifiers were discarded instead of being binned into consensus sequences. CDR3 identification, clonotype clustering and error correction used MiTCR with a Q25 quality threshold and the strictest error-elimination algorithm. A nonparametric unseen species model with Euler transformation was used to estimate lower-bound total TCR beta diversity. Through fastp at Q25 and MiXCR, TCRdb rebuilt clones from the public reads, retaining in-frame beta chains. CDR3 protein sequences are deduplicated, and each keeps its most common genes and DNA. The V and J calls, along with clone size, are taken from TCRdb and not from the paper's own processing. Recorded for this sample are 1.5 million to 2 million distinct CDR3 sequences; about 35% of them occurred a single time. The ten largest clones add up to around 11% of the sample.

The CDR3 runs 14 residues from the cysteine to the phenylalanine. Of all the DNA, just the CDR3 is kept, 42 bases in frame from base 1. The germline V gene gives CDR1 as MNHNS and CDR2 as SASEGT. Trimming at the junction amounts to 6 bases on V and 5 bases on J, and the germline ends lie 16 bases apart. Concerning this clonotype itself: Which antigen it targets is not known. Nothing much larger sits one base from this clone, and base qualities are not available.

The roughly 39 donors, aged about 6 to 100 years, were systemically healthy Caucasian individuals from Russia. Each donor gave approximately 9.3 milliliters of peripheral blood, collected into EDTA-treated Vacutainer tubes. PBMCs were isolated by Ficoll-Paque density-gradient centrifugation, with at least 7 million obtained per sample. Trizol reagent was used to extract total RNA from the PBMCs, yielding at least 6 micrograms per sample. The percentages of naive CD45RAhigh/CD27high T cells were determined by flow cytometry on a PBMC aliquot from every donor. Input material: blood. The TCR sequence derives from a woman in her thirties in good health. The rearrangement joined TRBV6-1 to TRBJ1-1; tentative D gene TRBD1, with 6 bases matching. The sequence in DNA is TGTGCCAGCAGGGAAAGCGGGGGGGCAACTGAAGCTTTCTTT. Its coded protein is CASRESGGATEAFF.